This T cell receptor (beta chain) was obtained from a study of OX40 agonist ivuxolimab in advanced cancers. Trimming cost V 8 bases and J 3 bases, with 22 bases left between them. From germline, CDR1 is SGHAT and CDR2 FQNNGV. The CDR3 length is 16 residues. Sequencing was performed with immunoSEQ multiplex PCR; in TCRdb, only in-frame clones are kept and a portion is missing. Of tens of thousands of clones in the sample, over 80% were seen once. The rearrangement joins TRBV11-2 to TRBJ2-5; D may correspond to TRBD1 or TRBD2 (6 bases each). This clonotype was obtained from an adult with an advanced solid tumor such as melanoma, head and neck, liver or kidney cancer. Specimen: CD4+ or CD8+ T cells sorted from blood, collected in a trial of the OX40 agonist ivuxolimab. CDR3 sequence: CASSLGAGIVKETQYF. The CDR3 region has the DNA TGTGCCAGCTCCTTGGGGGCGGGGATCGTCAAAGAGACCCAGTACTTC.